This T cell receptor beta chain came from a study of blood T cells in healthy people across ages. Findings and limits, study-wide: Roughly linear age-related decline in beta diversity appeared, significant by age about 37. A strong correlation was seen between TCR beta diversity and naive T cell percentage.

This CDR3 is built from 15 residues. Trimming took off 0 bases at V and 1 base at J, with 7 bases between the two ends. Germline lookup yields CDR1 LGHNA and CDR2 YSLEER. Next came a second PCR, run for 7 to 11 cycles, which used a sample-barcoded 5' primer along with a J-beta primer mix. TCRdb called the 5' RACE reads again in MiXCR, with one record for every CDR3 protein. The data contain fewer than 900,000 distinct CDR3 sequences, around 49% of them singletons. On this clonotype itself: Its antigen is unidentified.

The sequenced sample was blood. This chain links TRBV4-3 with TRBJ1-3; D might be TRBD1 (5 bases). The clonotype originates from an older woman in good health. The CDR3: CASSQDWGSGNTIYF. The CDR3 DNA sequence: TGCGCCAGCAGCCAAGATTGGGGGTCTGGAAACACCATATATTTT.